Listed below are T cell receptor beta chains from one sample, sequenced in a study of T cells in Graves' hyperthyroidism and ophthalmopathy. TCRdb itself ran the multiplex PCR reads through MiXCR, one entry per CDR3 protein. The data hold 370,000 or so distinct CDR3 sequences, with roughly 14% observed a single time. Sequences were obtained from blood. These receptors all come from a woman aged 18-30 years with Graves' hyperthyroidism that later progressed to Graves' ophthalmopathy. Both conserved end residues are part of each CDR3. A D gene is named only where the DNA matches it firmly. Part of the rows lack a size; the others show once, few, many or a class for expanded clones.

clone_size	v_call	j_call	d_call	cdr3_nt	cdr3_aa
many	TRBV18	TRBJ1-5	NA	TGTGCCAGCTCACCTAATGGGGAGAACAATCAGCCCCAGCATTTT	CASSPNGENNQPQHF
many	TRBV7-2	TRBJ1-1	NA	TGTGCCAGCAGATTCAGCTCACACCCGAACACTGAAGCTTTCTTT	CASRFSSHPNTEAFF
many	TRBV6-2/TRBV6-3	TRBJ1-2	NA	TGTGCCAGCAGTCTCGGACGGAGTTATGGCTACACCTTC	CASSLGRSYGYTF
many	TRBV11-2	TRBJ2-4	TRBD1	TGTGCCAGCAGCCCTGGGACAGCTATAGCCAAAAACATTCAGTACTTC	CASSPGTAIAKNIQYF
many	TRBV6-1	TRBJ2-7	NA	TGTGCCAGCAAAGGGGGGGTGGGGTCGGCCTACGAGCAGTACTTC	CASKGGVGSAYEQYF
NA	TRBV2	TRBJ2-1	NA	TGTGCCAGCAGTGCGGTTGAGCAGGGTCGTGGTCGGAATGAGCAGTTCTTC	CASSAVEQGRGRNEQFF
NA	TRBV24-1	TRBJ2-1	NA	TGTGCCACCAGTCTTTTGGCGGGGTATCTCAATGAGCAGTTCTTC	CATSLLAGYLNEQFF
NA	TRBV7-2	TRBJ2-4	TRBD2	TGTGCCAGCAGCCATAGCGGGAGCGGAACCAAAAACATTCAGTACTTC	CASSHSGSGTKNIQYF
many	TRBV15	TRBJ2-1	TRBD2	TGTGCCACCAGCAGAGTCCCGGCGGGAGTGTCCAATGAGCAGTTCTTC	CATSRVPAGVSNEQFF
few	TRBV27	TRBJ2-3	TRBD1	TGTGCCAGCAGTCCGCGACAGGGCCGGGACACAGATACGCAGTATTTT	CASSPRQGRDTDTQYF
NA	TRBV5-4	TRBJ2-1	TRBD2	TGTGCCAGCACCCGGACTAGCGGGAGGGCGAATGAGCAGTTCTTC	CASTRTSGRANEQFF
NA	TRBV4-1	TRBJ1-2	NA	TGCGCCAGCAGCCAAGCCCCCAGGGTGCATGGCTACACCTTC	CASSQAPRVHGYTF
NA	TRBV14	TRBJ2-3	TRBD2	TGTGCCAGCAGTTTCAATTCACTAGCGGGAGCCACAGATACGCAGTATTTT	CASSFNSLAGATDTQYF
many	TRBV28	TRBJ2-5	NA	TGTGCCAGCAGTTTAGCTGATGGGTACCAAGAGACCCAGTACTTC	CASSLADGYQETQYF
NA	TRBV6-1	TRBJ2-7	NA	TGTGCCAGCAGTGTCCCCGGGACCCTCTACGAGCAGTACTTC	CASSVPGTLYEQYF
many	TRBV5-1	TRBJ1-1	NA	TGCGCCAGCAGCTCGGGAACGACAGGCCTGGTCACTGAAGCTTTCTTT	CASSSGTTGLVTEAFF
many	TRBV24-1	TRBJ1-2	TRBD1	TGTGCCACCAGTGATAATACAGGGGGCCTTAACTATGGCTACACCTTC	CATSDNTGGLNYGYTF
NA	TRBV18	TRBJ2-1	TRBD2	TGTGCCAGCTCACTCGGGACTAGCGGGGCAATCTACAATGAGCAGTTCTTC	CASSLGTSGAIYNEQFF
many	TRBV10-1	TRBJ2-7	TRBD1	TGCGCCAGCAGCGAGTATGCCGGGACAGGGTCTTCGGAGCAGTACTTC	CASSEYAGTGSSEQYF
NA	TRBV7-3	TRBJ2-2	TRBD2	TGTGCCAGCAGCTCCATTGGAATAGCGGGAGCCGGGGAGCTGTTTTTT	CASSSIGIAGAGELFF
many	TRBV7-8	TRBJ1-3	NA	TGTGCCAGCAGCGGGGGACTGAATGGAAACACCATATATTTT	CASSGGLNGNTIYF
many	TRBV20-1	TRBJ2-7	NA	TGCAGTGCTCATCGGGGCGGAAATTACGAGCAGTACTTC	CSAHRGGNYEQYF
few	TRBV20-1	TRBJ2-7	NA	TGCAGTGCTACCAGGCGGGACAAGGTCTACGAGCAGTACTTC	CSATRRDKVYEQYF